The TCR beta chain described here comes from a study of response to subunit inactivated influenza vaccine. Of note for this clonotype: The antigen is not known.

In TCRdb, the RT-PCR reads were re-called with MiXCR into one record per CDR3 protein. The repertoire holds roughly 780,000 distinct CDR3 sequences, with around 20% as singletons. The study's findings and limits: New T cells are recruited in small numbers by each seasonal influenza vaccination, according to the authors' suggestion.

Sequenced material: PBMCs from blood, taken about 5 days after vaccination. The source of this sequence is a man between 45 and 60 years old who received an inactivated influenza vaccine.

The CDR3 loop is CASSQAIGWGRGQFTGELFF. DNA for the CDR3: TGTGCCAGCAGCCAAGCTATCGGATGGGGCAGGGGGCAGTTCACCGGGGAGCTGTTTTTT. This rearrangement joins TRBV4-2 to TRBJ2-2, with 8 bases fitting TRBD1. V shed 1 base, J shed 4 bases, and the junction held 17 bases outside the gene matches. Germline V gene lookup returns CDR1 LGHNA and CDR2 YNFKEQ. The CDR3 covers 20 residues.